These 27 T cell receptor beta chains share one sample of origin, sequenced in a study of read filtering for tumor transcriptome and immune sequencing. Molecular barcoded adaptors covering alpha/delta and beta/gamma chains were used on roughly 370 ng RNA. TCRdb used MiXCR to reprocess the reads, holding one entry per CDR3 protein. The table records approximately 150,000 distinct CDR3 sequences, 13% of them present only once. The sequencing input was a population of CD138-negative cells sorted from bone marrow. The receptors originated from a donor at least 40 years old with multiple myeloma.

The gene calls are TRBV29-1 and TRBJ2-5; unclear D gene. The CDR3 length is 11 residues. Germline CDR1 SQVTM, CDR2 ANQGSEA. The V gene lost 1 base and the J gene lost 7 bases, with 7 bases spanning the gap. CDR3 bases: TGCAGCGTTGAAGGGACGGGGACCCAGTACTTC. Translated, it gives CSVEGTGTQYF.

The chain is built from TRBV6-2 or TRBV6-3 and TRBJ1-1; D gene unclear. The ends were cut back, 2 bases at V and 0 bases at J, with 7 bases in the middle. The CDR3 runs to 14 residues. Germline assignment: CDR1 MNHEY and CDR2 SVGEGT. DNA for the CDR3: TGTGCCAGCAGTTACGTGCGGGTGAACACTGAAGCTTTCTTT. The encoded protein is CASSYVRVNTEAFF.

This clonotype was detected ten times or more. The CDR3 sequence is CSARASALTYEQYF. CDR3 DNA sequence: TGCAGTGCTAGAGCTAGCGCGCTAACCTACGAGCAGTACTTC. This chain links TRBV20-1 with TRBJ2-7; D is perhaps TRBD2 (6 bases). V was trimmed by 1 base and J by 2 bases, leaving 12 bases between them. Germline-derived CDR1 and CDR2 are DFQATT and SNEGSKA (reference sequence). The CDR3 is made up of 14 amino acids.

This clonotype came up many times. The gene calls are TRBV2 and TRBJ1-5; weak D call: TRBD1 (6 bases). The CDR3 covers 15 residues. V shed 7 bases and J shed 0 bases, with 13 bases lying between them. Germline V gives CDR1 SNHLY, CDR2 FYNNEI. The CDR3 region is CASNGGGHSNQPQHF. Here the CDR3 DNA reads TGTGCCAGCAATGGGGGCGGACATAGCAATCAGCCCCAGCATTTT.

There are many counts of this clonotype. The CDR3 loop is CASGLTGGFGNQPQHF. CDR3 DNA sequence: TGTGCCAGCGGATTGACAGGGGGGTTCGGCAATCAGCCCCAGCATTTT. This chain links TRBV5-5 with TRBJ1-5, with 9 bases lining up with TRBD1. This CDR3 contains 16 residues. Losses at the gene ends were 7 bases for V and 2 bases for J; bases not matched to a gene: 10. From germline, CDR1 is SGHKS and CDR2 YYEKEE (reference sequence).

In this sample, this clonotype turned up many times. CDR3 coding DNA: TGTGCCAGCAGCTTTTATATATCTGACATTGGTGAAGCTTTCTTT. Protein sequence: CASSFYISDIGEAFF. The chain couples TRBV7-3 to TRBJ1-1, with D hard to call. Per the germline V gene, CDR1 is SGHTA and CDR2 is FQGTGA. Trimming took off 3 bases at V and 7 bases at J, with 18 bases between the two ends. This CDR3 comprises 15 residues. Drawing the rest from reference TRBV7-3 and TRBJ1-1, the complete variable domain is GAGVSQTPSNKVTEKGKYVELRCDPISGHTALYWYRQSLGQGPEFLIYFQGTGAADDSGLPNDRFFAVRPEGSVSTLKIQRTERGDSAVYLCASSFYISDIGEAFFGQGTRLTVV.

This clonotype appeared many times. The rearrangement links TRBV5-6 to TRBJ2-1; perhaps TRBD1 as D (6 bases). This CDR3 has 17 amino acids. Germline lookup yields CDR1 SGHDT and CDR2 YYEEEE. V was clipped by 0 bases and J by 3 bases, with 16 bases between them. The DNA of the CDR3 is TGTGCCAGCAGCTTGGAGGACAGAGCGGAGATCTACAATGAGCAGTTCTTC. This translates into CASSLEDRAEIYNEQFF. The complete variable domain, with remaining parts taken from reference TRBV5-6 and TRBJ2-1, reads DAGVTQSPTHLIKTRGQQVTLRCSPKSGHDTVSWYQQALGQGPQFIFQYYEEEERQRGNFPDRFSGHQFPNYSSELNVNALLLGDSALYLCASSLEDRAEIYNEQFFGPGTRLTVL.

Worth noting for this clonotype: Its ends do not fully match the called genes, so a read error is possible. The chain's CDR3 is CASSDKVF. In DNA form, the CDR3 reads TGTGCCAGCAGCGACAAGGTCTTC. The chain uses TRBV7-9 and TRBJ2-1; D uncertain. The CDR3 consists of 8 residues. Germline CDR1 SEHNR, CDR2 FQNEAQ (reference sequence).

In its sample, this clonotype was seen many times. This sequence joins TRBV20-1 and TRBJ2-1, with 9 bases fitting TRBD1. The trim removed 1 base at V and 4 bases at J, leaving 2 bases unmatched. From germline, CDR1 is DFQATT and CDR2 SNEGSKA (reference sequence). The CDR3 length is 14 residues. The CDR3 coding sequence is TGCAGTGCTAGAGGACAGGGGGGATACAATGAGCAGTTCTTC. Its protein is CSARGQGGYNEQFF.

There are many counts of this clonotype. The V call is TRBV10-2, the J call TRBJ1-1, with unresolved D. The V end lost 6 bases, the J end lost 0 bases, and 11 bases lay between the germline ends. CDR1 and CDR2 (germline): WSHSY, SAAADI. This CDR3 is 14 amino acids long. The CDR3 sequence: CASSDQTLNTEAFF. CDR3 coding DNA: TGCGCCAGCAGCGACCAGACCCTGAACACTGAAGCTTTCTTT.

This clonotype was observed many times. The chain employs TRBV20-1 and TRBJ2-3; D not certain. The CDR3 loop spans 11 amino acids. V was trimmed by 3 bases and J by 7 bases, leaving 8 bases between them. Germline V gene lookup returns CDR1 DFQATT and CDR2 SNEGSKA (reference sequence). The CDR3 DNA reads as TGCAGTGCTAGTTTACTGAATACGCAGTATTTT. Translating gives CSASLLNTQYF.

This clonotype showed up many times. The J gene is TRBJ2-1, the V gene TRBV29-1; D is undetermined. Trimming removed 1 base from V and 6 bases from J, with 13 bases in between. The CDR3 consists of 14 residues. Germline loops: CDR1 SQVTM, CDR2 ANQGSEA. The CDR3 reads CSVEVLSGRNEQFF. CDR3 coding DNA: TGCAGCGTTGAAGTGCTCAGTGGCCGCAATGAGCAGTTCTTC.

This clonotype came up many times. The chain links TRBV14 to TRBJ2-5; 7 bases agree with TRBD1. The V gene's germline CDR1 is SGHDN and CDR2 FVKESK. V gave up 3 bases and J gave up 4 bases; unmatched junction bases: 8. This CDR3 contains 15 residues. CDR3 in amino acids: CASSHAGTEIETQYF. The CDR3 coding sequence is TGTGCCAGCAGCCATGCCGGGACAGAAATAGAGACCCAGTACTTC.

This clonotype was counted many times. The J gene is TRBJ2-3, the V gene TRBV20-1, with D perhaps TRBD1 (6 bases). CDR1 DFQATT and CDR2 SNEGSKA come from the germline V gene (reference sequence). This CDR3 comprises 15 residues. Trimming took 0 bases from V and 1 from J, leaving 11 bases between them. CDR3: CSARDPRGGTDTQYF. CDR3 nucleotide sequence: TGCAGTGCTAGAGATCCCAGGGGAGGCACAGATACGCAGTATTTT.

This clonotype was observed at least ten times. The chain uses TRBV18 and TRBJ2-7, with no clear D. Trimming stripped 6 bases from V and 7 bases from J, with 22 bases between. Germline V lookup: CDR1 KGHSH, CDR2 LQKENI. There are 15 residues in the CDR3. The CDR3 sequence: CASSRMSTLGREQYF. CDR3 coding DNA: TGTGCCAGCTCCCGAATGTCGACCCTAGGCCGGGAGCAGTACTTC. Based on the CDR3 plus reference TRBV18 and TRBJ2-7, the full variable domain is NAGVMQNPRHLVRRRGQEARLRCSPMKGHSHVYWYRQLPEEGLKFMVYLQKENIIDESGMPKERFSAEFPKEGPSILRIQQVVRGDSAAYFCASSRMSTLGREQYFGPGTRLTVT.

This clonotype was seen ten or more times. V gene TRBV6-1 combines with J gene TRBJ2-3, with a possible D match to TRBD2 (6 bases). Germline V gives CDR1 MNHNS, CDR2 SASEGT. This CDR3 is built from 16 residues. The V gene lost 4 bases and the J gene lost 0 bases, with 14 bases spanning the gap. The CDR3 DNA sequence: TGTGCCAGCAGTGCCTTTCGGGACTTAAGCACAGATACGCAGTATTTT. This encodes CASSAFRDLSTDTQYF.

The chain combines TRBV19 with TRBJ2-5, with D possibly being TRBD1 or TRBD2 (5 bases each). This CDR3 is 14 amino acids long. Trimming cost V 5 bases and J 2 bases, with 12 bases left between them. Per the germline V gene, CDR1 is LNHDA and CDR2 is SQIVND (reference sequence). The CDR3 reads CASSVRDAQETQYF. CDR3 coding DNA: TGTGCCAGTAGTGTCCGGGACGCTCAAGAGACCCAGTACTTC.

This clonotype was detected ten times or more. The V call is TRBV3-1, the J call TRBJ2-1; a weak D match, TRBD2 (5 bases). V shed 5 bases and J shed 6 bases, with 11 bases lying between them. CDR1 LGHDT and CDR2 YNNKEL come from the germline V gene (reference sequence). This CDR3 comprises 13 residues. The CDR3 loop is CASSDVGSNEQFF. For the CDR3, the DNA is TGTGCCAGCAGCGACGTAGGGAGCAATGAGCAGTTCTTC.

This clonotype was detected ten times or more. The V call is TRBV28, the J call TRBJ1-2; a possible D gene is TRBD1 (5 bases). V lost 4 bases and J 6 bases, leaving 21 bases between the germline ends. The CDR3 loop spans 16 amino acids. Germline V gene sequence: CDR1 MDHEN, CDR2 SYDVKM. CDR3 DNA: TGTGCCAGCAGTTCACTACAGGATCTCCTGGGCCATGGCTACACCTTC. It codes for CASSSLQDLLGHGYTF.

This clonotype was picked up a small number of times. V usage is TRBV7-2 and J usage is TRBJ2-2; no reliable D call. The V gene's germline CDR1 is SGHTA and CDR2 FQGNSA. Trimming shortened V by 5 bases and J by 5 bases, and 9 bases separated the two germline ends. This CDR3 contains 13 residues. CDR3 loop: CASSPRFTGELFF. The CDR3 coding sequence is TGTGCCAGCAGCCCCCGTTTTACCGGGGAGCTGTTTTTT.

This clonotype has a count of ten or more. This sequence joins TRBV6-2 or TRBV6-3 and TRBJ2-5, with TRBD2 matching 11 bases. Germline V gene data show CDR1 as MNHEY and CDR2 as SVGEGT. Losses at the gene ends were 2 bases for V and 4 bases for J; bases not matched to a gene: 6. The CDR3 runs 16 residues. CDR3 loop: CASSYELAGVGETQYF. The CDR3 DNA follows: TGTGCCAGCAGTTACGAACTAGCGGGAGTCGGAGAGACCCAGTACTTC.

This clonotype was picked up many times. The chain recombines TRBV3-2 with TRBJ2-4; the table assigns TRBD2, which was not confirmed against the DNA. TRBV3-2 is a pseudogene segment. This CDR3 has 20 residues. The CDR3 loop is CASSQRGLAGSALAKNIQYF. The CDR3 region has the DNA TGTGCCAGCAGCCAAAGAGGACTAGCGGGGTCGGCCTTAGCAAAAAACATTCAGTACTTC.

The sample holds many counts of this clonotype. This sequence joins TRBV20-1 and TRBJ2-1, with D unclear. Trimming pared 0 bases from V and 0 bases from J, leaving 12 bases between. Germline loops: CDR1 DFQATT, CDR2 SNEGSKA (reference sequence). The CDR3 consists of 16 residues. CDR3 amino acids: CSARDQAASSYNEQFF. The DNA for the CDR3 is TGCAGTGCTAGAGATCAGGCCGCGAGCTCCTACAATGAGCAGTTCTTC.

This clonotype was picked up many times. The gene calls are TRBV4-1 and TRBJ2-4, with 8 bases fitting TRBD1. The CDR3 is made up of 16 amino acids. Per germline, CDR1 MGHRA and CDR2 YSYEKL. J gave up 7 bases and V 2 bases, and 10 bases lay outside the gene matches. CDR3 sequence reads: CASSQYRGQEGNIQYF. Here the CDR3 DNA reads TGCGCCAGCAGCCAATACCGGGGACAGGAAGGTAACATTCAGTACTTC.

This clonotype was seen more than once but under ten times. CDR3 sequence reads: CAWSPVGSSNQPQHF. CDR3 in DNA: TGTGCCTGGAGTCCGGTCGGGTCTAGCAATCAGCCCCAGCATTTT. V is TRBV30 and J is TRBJ1-5; D gene uncertain. In germline, CDR1 is GTSNPN, CDR2 SVGIG (reference sequence). V gave up 2 bases and J gave up 0 bases, with 11 bases separating them. This CDR3 spans 15 amino acids.

This clonotype was counted ten times or more. The CDR3 bases are TGCAGTGCTAGAGGGGCCGGGGAGCTGTTTTTT. Protein product: CSARGAGELFF. The rearrangement links TRBV20-1 to TRBJ2-2; D uncertain. Trimming left V 1 base short and J 6 bases short, with 3 bases between. CDR3 length equals 11 residues. Germline V gene data show CDR1 as DFQATT and CDR2 as SNEGSKA (reference sequence).

The gene calls are TRBV4-1 and TRBJ2-3; no firm D call. The CDR3 covers 11 residues. V was trimmed by 4 bases and J by 5 bases, leaving 4 bases between them. Germline V gene lookup returns CDR1 MGHRA and CDR2 YSYEKL. This CDR3 reads CASSLEDTQYF. CDR3 bases: TGCGCCAGCAGCCTAGAAGATACGCAGTATTTT.